The TCR beta chain under discussion was sequenced for a study of T-cell reconstitution after alpha-beta-depleted transplantation in children. The library targeted TCRbeta and was prepared with unique molecular identifiers. One entry per CDR3 protein, called by TCRdb with MiXCR from the PCR reads. The table records about 22,000 distinct CDR3 sequences, 11% of them present only once. This clonotype was detected ten times or more. The CDR3 has 16 residues. The V segment lost 5 bases and the J segment 4 bases; nucleotides outside the gene matches: 9. Germline V gene lookup returns CDR1 SGHTA and CDR2 FQGTGA.

The sequence was collected from a human donor who donated a stem cell graft to a child with chronic granulomatous disease. The source material was PBMCs from the stem cell graft donor, sampled from the stem cell graft. The chain couples TRBV7-3 to TRBJ2-3; the match to TRBD1 covers 10 bases. The CDR3 coding sequence is TGTGCCAGCAGCCAAACCGGGACAGGGGTAGCAGATACGCAGTATTTT. It translates to CASSQTGTGVADTQYF.